A selection of T cell receptor beta chains follows, all from one sample in a study of metastatic and nonmetastatic thyroid tumors. TCRdb re-analyzed the PCR reads through MiXCR. The sample records about 43,000 clones, under 4% being singletons. Sequencing input: blood. Receptors originate from a female donor with papillary thyroid cancer or a benign thyroid nodule (not recorded which). Some clones in this sample may be carry-over from other donors' samples. Both conserved end residues are part of each CDR3.

TRBJ1-5 | TRBV19 | CASSIAGFGNQPQHF
TRBJ1-2 | TRBV5-6 | CASSLGTGYGYTF
TRBJ1-2 | TRBV6-2/TRBV6-3 | CASRSPGADGYTF
TRBJ1-2 | TRBV19 | CASSIRGPGKDGYTF
TRBJ2-3 | TRBV2 | CASSEGLTDTQYF
TRBJ2-1 | TRBV11-2 | CASSLAGFSYNEQFF
TRBJ2-1 | TRBV10-3 | CASSGDYNEQFF
TRBJ2-5 | TRBV7-9 | CASSPGQAFGVGETQYF
TRBJ2-1 | TRBV12-3/TRBV12-4 | CASSLGDNNEQFF
TRBJ2-1 | TRBV12-3/TRBV12-4 | CASSLSGGGNEQFF
TRBJ2-7 | TRBV4-1 | CASSQPTSGSYEQYF
TRBJ1-2 | TRBV7-9 | CASSSPDRGYGYTF
TRBJ2-1 | TRBV20-1 | CSARRWDNEQFF